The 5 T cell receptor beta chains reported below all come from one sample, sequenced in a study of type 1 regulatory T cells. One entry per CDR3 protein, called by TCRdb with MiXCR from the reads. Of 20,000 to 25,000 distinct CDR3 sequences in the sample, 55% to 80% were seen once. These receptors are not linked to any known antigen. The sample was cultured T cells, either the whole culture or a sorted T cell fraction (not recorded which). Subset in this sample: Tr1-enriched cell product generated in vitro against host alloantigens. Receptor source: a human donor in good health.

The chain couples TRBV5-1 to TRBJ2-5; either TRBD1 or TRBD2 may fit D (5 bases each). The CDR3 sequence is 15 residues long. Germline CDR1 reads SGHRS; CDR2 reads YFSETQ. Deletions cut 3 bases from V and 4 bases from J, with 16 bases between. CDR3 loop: CASSSSGRIGETQYF. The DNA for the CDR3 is TGCGCCAGCAGCTCCTCGGGGCGGATAGGAGAGACCCAGTACTTC.

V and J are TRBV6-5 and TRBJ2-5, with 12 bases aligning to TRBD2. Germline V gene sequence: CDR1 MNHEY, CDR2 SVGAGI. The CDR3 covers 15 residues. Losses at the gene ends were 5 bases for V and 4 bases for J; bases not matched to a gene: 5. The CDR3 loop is CASSASGGESETQYF. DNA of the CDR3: TGTGCCAGCAGTGCTAGCGGGGGGGAATCAGAGACCCAGTACTTC.

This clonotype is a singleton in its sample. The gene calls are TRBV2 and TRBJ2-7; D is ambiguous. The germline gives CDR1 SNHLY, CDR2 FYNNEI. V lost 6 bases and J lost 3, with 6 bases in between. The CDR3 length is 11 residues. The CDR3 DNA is TGTGCCAGCAGCCCCGTCTACGAGCAGTACTTC. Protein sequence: CASSPVYEQYF.

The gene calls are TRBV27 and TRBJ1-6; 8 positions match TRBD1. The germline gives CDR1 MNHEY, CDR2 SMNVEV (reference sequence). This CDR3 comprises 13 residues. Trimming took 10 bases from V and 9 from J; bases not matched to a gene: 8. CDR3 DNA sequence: TGTGCCACCAGAGGACAGGGCTTTTCACCCCTCCACTTT. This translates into CATRGQGFSPLHF.

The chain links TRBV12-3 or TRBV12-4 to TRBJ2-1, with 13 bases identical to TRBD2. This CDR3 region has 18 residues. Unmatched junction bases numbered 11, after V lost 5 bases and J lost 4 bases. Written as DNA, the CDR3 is TGTGCCAGCAGTCGCTTGACTAGCGGGGGGATCGGGTACAATGAGCAGTTCTTC. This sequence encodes CASSRLTSGGIGYNEQFF.